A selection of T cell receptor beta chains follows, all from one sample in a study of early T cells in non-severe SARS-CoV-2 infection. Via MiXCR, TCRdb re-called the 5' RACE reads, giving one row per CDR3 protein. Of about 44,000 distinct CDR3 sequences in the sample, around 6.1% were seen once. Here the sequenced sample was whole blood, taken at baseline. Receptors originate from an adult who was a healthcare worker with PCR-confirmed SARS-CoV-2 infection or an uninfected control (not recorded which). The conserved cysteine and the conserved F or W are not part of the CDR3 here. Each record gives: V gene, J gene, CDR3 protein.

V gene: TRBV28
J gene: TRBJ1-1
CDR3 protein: ASRPTASNTEAF

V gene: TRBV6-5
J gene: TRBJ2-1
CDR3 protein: ASSYSGSHNEQF

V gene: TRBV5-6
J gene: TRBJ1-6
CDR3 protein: ASSLYNGRANSPLH

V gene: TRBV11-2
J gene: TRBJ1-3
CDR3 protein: ASSPMGVQGNTIY

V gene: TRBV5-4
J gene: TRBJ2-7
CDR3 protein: ASSPGLAGYEQY

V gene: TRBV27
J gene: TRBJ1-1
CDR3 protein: ASSLQRMNTEAF

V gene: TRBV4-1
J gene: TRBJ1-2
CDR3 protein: ASSQGQGWYGYT

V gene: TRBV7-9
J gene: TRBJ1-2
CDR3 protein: ASSFPGQSTRYT

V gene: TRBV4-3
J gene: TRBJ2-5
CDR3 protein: ASSHQNADPAQY

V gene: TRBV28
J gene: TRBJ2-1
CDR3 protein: ASSSSDPNEQF

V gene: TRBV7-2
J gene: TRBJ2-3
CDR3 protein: ASTPQAGNTDTQY

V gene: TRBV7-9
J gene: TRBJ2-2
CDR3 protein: ASSRPSGELF

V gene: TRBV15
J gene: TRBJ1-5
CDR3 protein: ATSRDLFTGGSNQPQH

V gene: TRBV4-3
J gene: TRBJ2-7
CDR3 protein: ASSQMTLAGYEQY

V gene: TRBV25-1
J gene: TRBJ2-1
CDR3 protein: ASKGQIYNEQF

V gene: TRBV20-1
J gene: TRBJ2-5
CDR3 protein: SARQGVETQY

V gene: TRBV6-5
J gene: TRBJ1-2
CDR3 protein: ASSTTGDYGYT

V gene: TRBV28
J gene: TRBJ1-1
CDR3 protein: ASSLTTVMNTEAF

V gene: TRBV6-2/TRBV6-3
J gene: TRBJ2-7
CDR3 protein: ASSDLKGTGTYEQY

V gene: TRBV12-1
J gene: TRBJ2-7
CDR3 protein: ASSCGSYEQY

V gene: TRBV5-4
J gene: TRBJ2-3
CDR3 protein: ATDMGGSGSTDTQY

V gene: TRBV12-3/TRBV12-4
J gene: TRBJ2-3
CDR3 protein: ASSFQLLDTQY

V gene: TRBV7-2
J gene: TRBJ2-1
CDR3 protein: ASSQDRDEQF

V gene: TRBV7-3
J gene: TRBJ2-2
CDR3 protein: ASSLTDTGELF

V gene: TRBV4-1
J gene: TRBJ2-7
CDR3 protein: ASSQVSSRTADEQY

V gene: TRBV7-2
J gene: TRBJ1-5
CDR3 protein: ASSPGGSSNQPQH